This T cell receptor beta chain was sequenced during a study of shared clonotypes between healthy human individuals. Study findings and constraints: As a rule, naive subsets had a larger estimated richness than memory subsets.

Trimming left V 4 bases short and J 4 bases short, with 12 bases between. This CDR3 has 13 amino acids. Per the germline V gene, CDR1 is SGHKS and CDR2 is YYEKEE (reference sequence). At deep level, the assay was performed. As originally analysed: Filtering differed since immunoSEQ provided only junctions, with no quality scores. Libraries were prepared by immunoSEQ multiplex PCR; TCRdb keeps only in-frame clonotypes and omits some of them. V, J and clone size were drawn from that table, and D and trimming were deduced from the DNA. The table lists approximately 1.5 million clones, around 98% of them singletons, with roughly 0.45% in the top ten. Details on this clone: Its matching antigen is unknown.

The V gene is TRBV5-5, the J gene TRBJ2-7; D possibly corresponds to TRBD2 (5 bases). Sequencing input: naive CD4+ T cells sorted from blood. The subset was: CD45RA+ positively selected. The sequence came from a man aged 25-45 years in good health. CDR3 bases: TGTGCCAGCAGCGGACGGAGGTTTTACGAGCAGTACTTC. Protein product: CASSGRRFYEQYF.